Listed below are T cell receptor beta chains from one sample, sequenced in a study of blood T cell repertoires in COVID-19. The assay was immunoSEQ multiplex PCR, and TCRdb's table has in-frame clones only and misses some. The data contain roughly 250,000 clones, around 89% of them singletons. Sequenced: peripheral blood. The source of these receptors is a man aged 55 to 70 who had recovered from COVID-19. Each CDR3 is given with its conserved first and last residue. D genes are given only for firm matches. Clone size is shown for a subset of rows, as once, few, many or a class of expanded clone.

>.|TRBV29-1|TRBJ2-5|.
TGCAGCGTTGAAGGGCGGCTAGAGACCCAGTACTTC
CSVEGRLETQYF
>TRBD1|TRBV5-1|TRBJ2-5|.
TGCGCCAGCAGGAAAGACCCGGGACAGGGTCAAGAGACCCAGTACTTC
CASRKDPGQGQETQYF
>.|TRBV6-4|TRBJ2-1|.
TGTGCCAGCAGTGACTCGGAGGGAAGCTCCTACAATGAGCAGTTCTTC
CASSDSEGSSYNEQFF
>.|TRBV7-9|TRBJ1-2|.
TGTGCCAGCAGCTCTACCGCTCCGAGTGGCTACACCTTC
CASSSTAPSGYTF
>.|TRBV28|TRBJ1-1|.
TGTGCCAGCAGGGCCCCGGGGAGGGCGACTGAAGCTTTCTTT
CASRAPGRATEAFF
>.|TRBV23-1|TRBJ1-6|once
TGCGCCAGCAGTCCGCCGTCAGGGGAAGGCTCACCCCTCCACTTT
CASSPPSGEGSPLHF
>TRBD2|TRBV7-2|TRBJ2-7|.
TGTGCCAGCAGCTTTCAGACTAGCGGGGGGCCTTTCTCAGCCTACGAGCAGTACTTC
CASSFQTSGGPFSAYEQYF
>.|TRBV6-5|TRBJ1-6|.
TGTGCCAGCAGTTACGTGGCACATAATTCACCCCTCCACTTT
CASSYVAHNSPLHF
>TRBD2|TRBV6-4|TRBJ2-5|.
TGTGCCAGCAGCCCGACGTTCGGGGGGGGAGAGACCCAGTACTTC
CASSPTFGGGETQYF
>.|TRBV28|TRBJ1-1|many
TGTGCCAGCATGGTTTTGGGGAGTGAAGCTTTCTTT
CASMVLGSEAFF
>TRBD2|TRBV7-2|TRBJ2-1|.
TGTGCCAGCAGCTCCCTGTGGGGACTAGCGAGATCCTACAATGAGCAGTTCTTC
CASSSLWGLARSYNEQFF
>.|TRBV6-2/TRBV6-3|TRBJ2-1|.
TGTGCCAGCAGTTACGGGTCTAGAGGTGATATCAGTGAGCAGTTCTTC
CASSYGSRGDISEQFF
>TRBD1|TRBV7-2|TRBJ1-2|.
TGTGCCAGCAGCTTAGTTGGTGGGGCAGGGGGGACCTATGGCTACACCTTC
CASSLVGGAGGTYGYTF
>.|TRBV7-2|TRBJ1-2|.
TGTGCCAGCAGCTTGGCTTTACCCTATGGCTACACCTTC
CASSLALPYGYTF
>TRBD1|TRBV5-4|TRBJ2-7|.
TGTGCCAGCAGCTTAGCCCTGGGGCAGGGGGACTACGAGCAGTACTTC
CASSLALGQGDYEQYF
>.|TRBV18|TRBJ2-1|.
TGTGCCAGCTCACCAAACGGGGACTCCTACAATGAGCAGTTCTTC
CASSPNGDSYNEQFF
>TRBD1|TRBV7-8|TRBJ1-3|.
TGTGCCAGCAGCCGATTCAGGGGGACCATATATTTT
CASSRFRGTIYF
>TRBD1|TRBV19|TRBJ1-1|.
TGTGCCAGTAGTATAGAAGGGGGCTCTGAAGCTTTCTTT
CASSIEGGSEAFF
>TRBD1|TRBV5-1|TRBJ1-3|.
TGCGCCAGCAGCGCCACCGGGACAGGGATCGGAAACACCATATATTTT
CASSATGTGIGNTIYF
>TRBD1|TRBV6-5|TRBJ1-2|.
TGTGCCAGCAGTTACACCGGACAGGGGAATGGCTACACCTTC
CASSYTGQGNGYTF
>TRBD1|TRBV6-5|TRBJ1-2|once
TGTGCCAGCACCGTGACAGGGGGGTTATATGGCTACACCTTC
CASTVTGGLYGYTF
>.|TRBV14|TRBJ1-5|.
.
CASSHQDSTSGQPQHF
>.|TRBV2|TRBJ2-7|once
TGTGCCAGCAGTGCGACCAGGGTTGGCGAGCAGTACTTC
CASSATRVGEQYF
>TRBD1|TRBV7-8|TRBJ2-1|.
TGTGCCAGCAGCTACGGGACAGGCTCCTACAATGAGCAGTTCTTC
CASSYGTGSYNEQFF
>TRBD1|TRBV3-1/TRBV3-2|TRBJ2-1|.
TGTGCCAGCAGCCAAGTTTCGACAGGGGTGGGCGAGCAGTTCTTC
CASSQVSTGVGEQFF
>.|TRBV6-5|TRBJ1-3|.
TGTGCCAGCAGTTCCTCCGGGGGAGCTGGAAACACCATATATTTT
CASSSSGGAGNTIYF
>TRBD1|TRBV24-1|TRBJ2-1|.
TGTGCCACCAGCTCAACTCGGGACAGGCGGAATGAGCAGTTCTTC
CATSSTRDRRNEQFF
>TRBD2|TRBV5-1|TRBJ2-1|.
TGCGCCAGCAGCACGAACCTCCTAGCGGGGGGGCCGAAAGTGTATAATGAGCAGTTCTTC
CASSTNLLAGGPKVYNEQFF
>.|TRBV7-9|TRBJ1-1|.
TGTGCCAGCAGCTTAGATTTCCAGGGGAACACTGAAGCTTTCTTT
CASSLDFQGNTEAFF
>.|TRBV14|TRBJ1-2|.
TGTGCCAGCAGCCAAGGGTCAGGGTTTTTGGGCTACACCTTC
CASSQGSGFLGYTF
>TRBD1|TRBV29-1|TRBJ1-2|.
TGCAGCGGAGGGACAGAGGGAGGCTACACCTTC
CSGGTEGGYTF
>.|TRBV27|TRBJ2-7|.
TGTGCCAGCAGTTTAGGGCAGGGCCAAACCTACGAGCAGTACTTC
CASSLGQGQTYEQYF
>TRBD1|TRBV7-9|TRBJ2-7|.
TGTGCCAGCAGCGAAGGGACAGGGGAATTATTAGAGCAGTACTTC
CASSEGTGELLEQYF
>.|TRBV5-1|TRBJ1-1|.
TGCGCCAGCAGCTCTAGCAACACTGAAGCTTTCTTT
CASSSSNTEAFF
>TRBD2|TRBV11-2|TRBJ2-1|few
TGTGCCAGCAGCTTACGACTAGCGGGGACTGAGCAGTTCTTC
CASSLRLAGTEQFF
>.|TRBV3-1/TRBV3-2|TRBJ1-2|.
TGTGCCAGCAGCCGGGGGGAGGGCTACTATGGCTACACCTTC
CASSRGEGYYGYTF
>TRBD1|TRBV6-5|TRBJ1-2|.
TGTGCCAGCAGTAACACAGGGGTCTATGGCTACACCTTC
CASSNTGVYGYTF
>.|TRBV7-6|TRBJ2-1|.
TGTGCCAGCAGCTTATCACTAGAGCCCTACAATGAGCAGTTCTTC
CASSLSLEPYNEQFF
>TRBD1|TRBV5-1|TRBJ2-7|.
TGCGCCAGCAGCTCCAGGACAGGGTCCTACGAGCAGTACTTC
CASSSRTGSYEQYF
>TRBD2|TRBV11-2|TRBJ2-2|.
TGTGCCAGCAGCCTGGGGGGGGCGAACACCGGGGAGCTGTTTTTT
CASSLGGANTGELFF